These 6 T cell receptor beta chains were sequenced from one sample in a study of OX40 agonist ivuxolimab in advanced cancers. Repertoires were generated with immunoSEQ multiplex PCR, while TCRdb's copy carries only in-frame clones and drops some. The sample holds roughly 100,000 clones; 85% to 90% are singletons and the top ten take about 7.7%. Material: CD4+ or CD8+ T cells sorted from blood, obtained in a trial of the OX40 agonist ivuxolimab. These receptors were obtained from an adult with an advanced solid tumor such as melanoma, head and neck, liver or kidney cancer.

This sequence joins TRBV30 and TRBJ1-2; D gene uncertain. Trimming removed 2 bases from V and 3 bases from J, with 10 bases in between. The length of the CDR3 is 13 residues. Germline V gene data show CDR1 as GTSNPN and CDR2 as SVGIG (reference sequence). CDR3 amino acids: CAWSPTVYYGYTF. The CDR3 bases are TGTGCCTGGAGTCCGACTGTTTACTATGGCTACACCTTC.

The chain is built from TRBV27 and TRBJ2-1; 11 positions agree with TRBD2. Per the germline V gene, CDR1 is MNHEY and CDR2 is SMNVEV (reference sequence). This CDR3 is 16 amino acids long. V dropped 6 bases and J dropped 5; count of bases not matched to a gene: 9. CDR3 in DNA: TGTGCCAGCAGAACTAGCGGGAGAGATCCTCACAATGAGCAGTTCTTC. This codes for CASRTSGRDPHNEQFF.

The chain uses TRBV25-1 and TRBJ1-1; 8 bases are a match to TRBD1. The CDR3 is 13 residues long. Germline loops: CDR1 MGHDK, CDR2 SYGVNS. V gave up 6 bases and J gave up 4 bases; unmatched junction bases: 4. The CDR3 here is CASSRGLSTEAFF. The CDR3 DNA is TGTGCCAGCAGCAGGGGGCTGAGCACTGAAGCTTTCTTT.

V and J are TRBV6-5 and TRBJ2-7; the match to TRBD1 covers 8 bases. Germline V gene sequence: CDR1 MNHEY, CDR2 SVGAGI. With V trimmed by 0 bases and J by 3 bases, 4 bases remained unmatched. This CDR3 has 15 amino acids. Here the CDR3 DNA reads TGTGCCAGCAGTTACTCGCTGACAGGGGACTACGAGCAGTACTTC. Translating it yields CASSYSLTGDYEQYF.

The chain employs TRBV28 and TRBJ1-5, with D unclear. The germline V gene has CDR1 MDHEN and CDR2 SYDVKM. CDR3 length: 15 residues. Trimming stripped 1 base from V and 4 bases from J, with 11 bases between. CDR3 residues: CASSLSLAANQPQHF. In DNA form, the CDR3 reads TGTGCCAGCAGTTTATCTTTGGCAGCAAATCAGCCCCAGCATTTT.

The genes are TRBV7-9 and TRBJ2-5; 9 positions agree with TRBD2. The DNA end is more similar to TRBJ2-7, so the J call may be wrong. This CDR3 region has 18 residues. The germline gives CDR1 SEHNR, CDR2 FQNEAQ (reference sequence). The CDR3 DNA follows: TGTGCCAGCAGCCACCGGAGGACTAGCGACCTACCTTCCTACGAGCAGTACTTC. The encoded protein is CASSHRRTSDLPSYEQYF.